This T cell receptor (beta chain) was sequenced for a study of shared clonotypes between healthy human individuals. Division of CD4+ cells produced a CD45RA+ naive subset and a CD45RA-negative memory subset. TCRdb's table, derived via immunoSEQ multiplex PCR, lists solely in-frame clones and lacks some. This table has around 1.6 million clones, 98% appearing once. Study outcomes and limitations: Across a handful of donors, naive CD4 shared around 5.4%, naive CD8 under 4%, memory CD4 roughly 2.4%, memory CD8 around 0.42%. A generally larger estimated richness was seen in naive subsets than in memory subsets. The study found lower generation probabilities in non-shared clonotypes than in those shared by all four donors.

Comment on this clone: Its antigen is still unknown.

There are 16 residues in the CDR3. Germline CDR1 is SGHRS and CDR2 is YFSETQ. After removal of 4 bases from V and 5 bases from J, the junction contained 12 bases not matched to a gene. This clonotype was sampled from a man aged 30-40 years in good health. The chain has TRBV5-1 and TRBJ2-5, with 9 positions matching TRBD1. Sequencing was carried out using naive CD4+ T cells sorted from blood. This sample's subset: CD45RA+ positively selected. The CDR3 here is CASSTSGQGPWETQYF. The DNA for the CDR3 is TGCGCCAGCAGCACTAGTGGACAGGGGCCCTGGGAGACCCAGTACTTC. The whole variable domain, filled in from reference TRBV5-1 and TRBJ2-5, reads KAGVTQTPRYLIKTRGQQVTLSCSPISGHRSVSWYQQTPGQGLQFLFEYFSETQRNKGNFPGRFSGRQFSNSRSEMNVSTLELGDSALYLCASSTSGQGPWETQYFGPGTRLLVL.